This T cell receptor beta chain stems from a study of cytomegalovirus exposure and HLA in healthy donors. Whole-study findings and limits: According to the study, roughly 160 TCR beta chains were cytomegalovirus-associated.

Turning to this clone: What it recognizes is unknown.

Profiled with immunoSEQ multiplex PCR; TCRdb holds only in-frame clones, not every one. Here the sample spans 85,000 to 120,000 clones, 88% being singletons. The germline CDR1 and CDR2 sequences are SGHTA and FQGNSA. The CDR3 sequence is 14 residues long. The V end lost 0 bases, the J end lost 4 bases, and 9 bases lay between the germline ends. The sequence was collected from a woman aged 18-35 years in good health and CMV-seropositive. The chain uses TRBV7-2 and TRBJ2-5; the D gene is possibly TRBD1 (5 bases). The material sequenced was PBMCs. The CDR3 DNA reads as TGTGCCAGCAGCTTAGCGGGGCTGGGAGAGACCCAGTACTTC. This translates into CASSLAGLGETQYF.